These 8 T cell receptor beta chains came from one sample sequenced in a study of cytomegalovirus exposure and HLA in healthy donors. Researchers ran the PCR with 60 Vbeta and 13 Jbeta primers. Here immunoSEQ multiplex PCR was the method, and the copy in TCRdb shows in-frame clones only, minus some. Seen here are about 200,000 clones, about 80% observed once, and the top ten hold 15% to 19%. Sequencing was carried out using PBMCs. These TCRs come from a man aged 40-50 years in good health and CMV-seronegative.

This chain connects TRBV7-6 to TRBJ1-2, with a possible D match to TRBD1 (5 bases). Germline-derived CDR1 and CDR2 are SGHVS and FNYEAQ. V lost 4 bases and J 8 bases, leaving 20 bases between the germline ends. The CDR3 extends over 15 amino acids. The CDR3 is CASSSLTDTSGGYTF. The CDR3 DNA sequence: TGTGCCAGCAGCTCCCTAACGGACACGTCTGGGGGCTACACCTTC. Variable domain in full (rest from reference TRBV7-6 and TRBJ1-2): GAGVSQSPRYKVTKRGQDVALRCDPISGHVSLYWYRQALGQGPEFLTYFNYEAQQDKSGLPNDRFSAERPEGSISTLTIQRTEQRDSAMYRCASSSLTDTSGGYTFGSGTRLTVV.

J is TRBJ2-3 and V is TRBV10-3, with TRBD2 matching 8 bases. The CDR3 loop spans 18 amino acids. Per the germline V gene, CDR1 is ENHRY and CDR2 is SYGVKD. V was pared by 4 bases and J by 3 bases, with 15 bases of the junction left unmatched. The DNA of the CDR3 is TGTGCCATCAGTGCCGGGTTGGGAACGGCGGGGGGTACAGATACGCAGTATTTT. Translation: CAISAGLGTAGGTDTQYF.

The chain employs TRBV12-5 and TRBJ1-5; D is uncertain. This CDR3 is built from 13 residues. The germline V gene has CDR1 LGHNT and CDR2 FRNRAP. The V gene lost 3 bases and the J gene lost 1 base, with 4 bases spanning the gap. The CDR3 loop reads CASGLESNQPQHF. In nucleotides, the CDR3 is TGTGCTAGTGGTTTAGAGAGCAATCAGCCCCAGCATTTT.

The rearrangement uses TRBV11-2 and TRBJ2-7, with D perhaps matching TRBD2 (6 bases). Per germline, CDR1 SGHAT and CDR2 FQNNGV. The CDR3 covers 16 residues. V was pared by 4 bases and J by 1 base, with 17 bases between. CDR3 nucleotide sequence: TGTGCCAGCAGCTCAAATTCCGGGACTCCGTCCTACGAGCAGTACTTC. Protein product: CASSSNSGTPSYEQYF. The whole variable domain, remainder taken from reference TRBV11-2 and TRBJ2-7, is EAGVAQSPRYKIIEKRQSVAFWCNPISGHATLYWYQQILGQGPKLLIQFQNNGVVDDSQLPKDRFSAERLKGVDSTLKIQPAKLEDSAVYLCASSSNSGTPSYEQYFGPGTRLTVT.

The chain has TRBV11-2 and TRBJ2-7, with D possibly TRBD1 on 5 matching bases. This CDR3 comprises 17 residues. Germline V gene sequence: CDR1 SGHAT, CDR2 FQNNGV. V was cut by 1 base and J by 4 bases, with 20 bases left in between. As DNA, the CDR3 is TGTGCCAGCAGCTTAGGGGGCCGAAGGGCTGGTCGGTACGAGCAGTACTTC. Its protein product is CASSLGGRRAGRYEQYF.

This clone was picked up a small number of times. Other DNA sequences from this sample encode an identical CDR3 as well. CDR3 region: CASSSAGTEAFF. The DNA of the CDR3 is TGTGCCAGCAGTTCGGCAGGGACAGAAGCTTTCTTT. The chain links TRBV6-5 to TRBJ1-1, with D maybe TRBD1 (6 bases). The germline V gene has CDR1 MNHEY and CDR2 SVGAGI. This CDR3 has 12 amino acids. Between the trimmed V and J ends, which lost 4 bases and 8 bases, there was a span of 11 bases.

This chain's CDR3 is CASRLAGTGNTGELFF. The CDR3 DNA is TGTGCCAGCAGGCTCGCCGGGACAGGGAACACCGGGGAGCTGTTTTTT. The chain couples TRBV7-2 to TRBJ2-2; 8 bases match TRBD1. The CDR3 is 16 amino acids. Germline V CDR1 and CDR2: SGHTA, FQGNSA. The J segment lost 1 base and the V segment lost 6 bases, leaving 7 bases of the junction unmatched.

This clone has just a few counts. V gene TRBV11-2 combines with J gene TRBJ2-5, with TRBD2 identical over 12 bases. Germline CDR1 SGHAT, CDR2 FQNNGV. V lost 6 bases and J lost 5; bases outside the gene matches: 4. The CDR3 covers 14 residues. CDR3 protein: CASRTSGGRETQYF. The CDR3, as DNA: TGTGCCAGCAGGACTAGCGGGGGCCGGGAGACCCAGTACTTC.